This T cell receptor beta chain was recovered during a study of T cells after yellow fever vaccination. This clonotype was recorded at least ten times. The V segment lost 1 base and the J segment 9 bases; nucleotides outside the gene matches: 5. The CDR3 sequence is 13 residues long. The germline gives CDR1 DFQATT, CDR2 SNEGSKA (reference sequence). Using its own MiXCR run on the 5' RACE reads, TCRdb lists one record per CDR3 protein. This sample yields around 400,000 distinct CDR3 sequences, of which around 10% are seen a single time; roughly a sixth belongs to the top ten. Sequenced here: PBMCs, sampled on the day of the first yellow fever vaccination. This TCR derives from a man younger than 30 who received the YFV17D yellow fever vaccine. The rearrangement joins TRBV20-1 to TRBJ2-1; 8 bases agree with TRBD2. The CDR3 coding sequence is TGCAGTGCTAGAGGGGTTAGCGGGATTGAGCAGTTCTTC. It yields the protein CSARGVSGIEQFF.